This T cell receptor beta chain was retrieved from a study of cytomegalovirus exposure and HLA in healthy donors (dated by TCRdb to about 2017). Describing the broader study: In an earlier analysis of roughly 500 of the donors, about 270 Gb of sequence data and 90 million to 130 million unique TCR beta sequences from roughly 200 million T cells were reported. About 330 gigabases of sequencing data and around 88 million unique TCR sequences made up an early release that covered some 640 HLA-typed donors. The genetic ancestry cluster associated with self-reported Caucasian donors included about four fifths of the roughly 400 genotyped donors. The study aimed to test whether signatures of past pathogen exposure could be identified by cataloging public T cell receptors. Using immunosequencing, the study profiled T cell repertoires from about 620 subjects and related those repertoires to cytomegalovirus serostatus. In addition to the first cohort of 666 subjects, a separate validation cohort of approximately 120 different subjects was used. High-throughput TCR immunosequencing, statistical association of individual TCRs with disease status, and machine learning were combined to predict cytomegalovirus infection status. In a later analysis, previously published TCR beta repertoires from about 640 donors were re-analyzed and high-resolution HLA genotyping was added so that TCR occurrence patterns could be studied. Rather than using new phenotypic data, the later analysis identified candidate immune exposures from TCR beta sequences and from how often those sequences occurred across donors. In an earlier analysis of over 550 of the donors, high-throughput TCR beta sequencing was used to judge whether each TCR beta V gene segment behaved as functional or pseudogenic. Donor age, sex, ethnicity and CMV serostatus were compiled alongside the repertoire data. Genome-wide SNP genotypes for about 65% of the 666 donors were used in a later genetic analysis, which treated that subset as a discovery cohort. Every repertoire in the discovery cohort had been generated on one and the same sequencing platform. Both class I and class II loci were covered by HLA typing, at four-digit resolution. Typing coverage varied by locus: about 620-630 donors for A, B, C, DRB1 and DQB1; roughly 560 for DQA1; more than 600 for DPA1; approximately 490 for DPB1. Roughly five DR-DQ haplotypes were handled as single units for association and clustering, since linkage in the cohort was strong. Across some 400 genotyped donors of the cohort, an average of approximately 220,000 unique TCR beta nucleotide sequences per donor were sequenced, and 15% to 20% of those sequences were non-productive.

This clone was seen a few times. Its cognate antigen has yet to be identified. Base qualities are not recorded, but no much larger clone differs from it by a single base. Here is what the overall study found, with its caveats: Specific HLA alleles were associated with over 15,000 TCR beta sequences at a false discovery rate of 0.05 in a later analysis. A further reported finding was that TCR beta sequences accurately predicted the HLA-A and HLA-B alleles for most subjects in the first cohort. The sequencing pipeline was judged likely to have produced a cluster of highly shared sequence variants as a technical artifact. When HLA alleles, especially DR and DQ, strongly co-occurred, attributing TCR associations to individual alleles was difficult. According to the authors, the approach could potentially be generalized to other disease states and immunological phenotypes. In both the original and validation cohorts, the classifier was reported to diagnose cytomegalovirus status with high specificity and sensitivity. A later genetic analysis associated a missense DCLRE1C variant with V-gene and J-gene trimming of TCR beta chains, and an independent cohort replicated the association. This cohort had only TCR beta chains sequenced, and the lack of alpha or paired-chain data limited which features could be detected. Three of the identified cytomegalovirus-associated TCR beta chains were confirmed in vitro to be specific for cytomegalovirus antigens. Because counts were too low, roughly 17 rarely observed V segments, including chromosome 9 orphons, were left out of the earlier analysis of a few hundred of the donors. In an earlier analysis of 587 of the donors, most TCR beta V segments appeared in productive rearrangements about 87% or about 30% of the time, broadly matching IMGT annotations. Immune exposure information for the cohort was limited to CMV serostatus. The study listed 164 TCR beta chains as associated with cytomegalovirus. Several of the top co-occurrence clusters appeared to be linked to parvovirus B19, influenza, CMV and Epstein-Barr virus, according to a later analysis. Because HLA typing was unavailable for some donors at each locus, only the typed subset was used in association tests. Correlated functional status among segregating V segments might reflect linkage disequilibrium, but an unknown experimental factor could not be ruled out. In a later analysis, most CMV-associated TCR beta chains were found to appear HLA-restricted, with HLA associations seemingly driven largely by CMV exposure. Some IMGT-functional V segments, including TRBV6-2 and TRBV6-3, could not be distinguished by the 87-base-pair reads and were therefore excluded. In a later genetic analysis, fewer N-insertions in productive TCRs were reported among donors in an Asian-associated ancestry cluster than the approximately 630-donor mean. In a later analysis, HLA-associated TCR beta chains were found to be more clonally expanded and to have lower generation probabilities than equally common non-associated chains. In a later analysis, the rate of TCR association differed among HLA loci, with DRB1 alleles having the most associated TCRs and HLA-C alleles having the fewest. The presence/absence analyses assumed that sequencing depth was roughly uniform across donors, and that assumption may not be true. Most TCR sequences were observed very rarely across donors, whereas some public TCRs were present in many individuals.

The cohort consisted of some 730 healthy bone marrow donors. Cohort members were all nominally healthy when sampled, although unrecorded immune exposures were likely present. The donor tested CMV seropositive, placing the donor among the roughly 300 seropositive members of the cohort. Every donor gave a peripheral blood sample, and the peripheral blood mononuclear cells from that sample were used for TCR beta sequencing. Genomic DNA extraction from the blood cell samples was performed with the Qiagen DNeasy Blood Extraction Kit. The library was made by the immunoSEQ multiplex PCR assay. A mixture of 60 forward primers for TCR Vbeta segments and 13 reverse primers for TCR Jbeta segments was used in the multiplex PCR. Amplification of the CDR3 region of rearranged TCR beta genes was performed with a multiplex PCR assay on genomic DNA. The Illumina HiSeq System was used to sequence the amplified TCR beta libraries as 87-base-pair reads. The original methods were these. A later analysis tallied tens of millions of unique TCR beta chains across the 640 or so repertoires, and about 12 million of those chains were shared by two or more donors. A nearest-neighbor algorithm error-corrected the raw reads and collapsed the reads into unique sequences, merging closely related sequences to remove PCR and sequencing errors. Alignment of CDR3 sequences to IMGT reference sequences was used to assign V, D and J gene segments. Each retained sequence needed at least a six-nucleotide match to both a V gene segment and a J gene segment. A rearrangement counted as productive if the CDR3 had no stop codons and remained in frame with V and J, and every other rearrangement counted as non-productive. Following IMGT convention, CDR3 was defined as the stretch from the second conserved V-encoded cysteine up to the conserved J-encoded phenylalanine. The earlier analysis of about 610 of the donors excluded sequences that lacked an unambiguous match to a single V gene segment. In an earlier analysis of 587 of the donors, a V segment was called functional when productive rearrangements were above 56.7%, and segregating when the standard deviation between donors exceeded 5%. To diagnose cytomegalovirus status from the catalog of TCR beta chain sequences, a statistical classification framework was built. V and J gene assignment, in a later analysis, came from comparing TCR nucleotide sequences with IMGT/GENE-DB human TR gene sequences. A later analysis assigned CDR3 sequences and most-parsimonious VDJ recombination scenarios with the TCRdist pipeline. A later analysis defined each TCR beta chain by its CDR3 amino acid sequence plus V-gene family, and excluded reads lacking a unique V-gene family. In a later analysis, 500 to 700 highly shared, low-generation-probability nucleotide sequences were removed to address suspected cross-contamination and a sequencing artifact. In a later analysis, a clonal expansion index for each public chain was calculated from normalized within-repertoire ranks of inferred template counts. Generation probabilities in a later analysis came from a VDJ recombination model fitted to out-of-frame rearrangements, and those results were checked against IGoR. Hypergeometric tests were used in a later analysis to score TCR-TCR, TCR-HLA and TCR-CMV co-occurrence, with a repertoire-size bias correction applied to the TCR pairs. In a later analysis, false discovery rates were estimated by permuting HLA or CMV assignments 20 times. In a later analysis, co-occurring TCRs were grouped with DBSCAN, and TCRdist sequence similarity was added when clustering was performed within HLA-allele-positive subsets. Repertoires with fewer than 30,000 or more than 120,000 public chains were left out of co-occurrence clustering, as were about 5 repertoires with anomalous nucleotide sharing. Imported from immuneACCESS, the table was reduced by TCRdb to in-frame sequences with V and J called. These copies leave out some clones; in studies compared against another copy, an unresolved V gene accounts for under half, and the cause of the remainder is not known. V, J and clone size reflect that table, while D and trimming were determined from the DNA. This sample is represented by about 130,000 clones; about 74% of them were singletons. Together, the top ten hold around 4.1% of the sample.

The CDR3 goes from the cysteine to the phenylalanine over 17 residues. The DNA shown is the 51-base CDR3, in frame from base 1. CDR1 is given as MDHEN and CDR2 as SYDVKM, both from the germline V gene. Trimming at the junction amounts to 3 bases on V and 1 base on J, and the germline ends lie 18 bases apart. Sequenced: PBMCs. The sequence is built from TRBV28 and TRBJ2-5; the best D guess is TRBD1, with 5 bases matching. This clonotype was sampled from a man younger than 35 in good health and CMV-seropositive. The CDR3 in this case is CASSFPPTGRIQETQYF. The sequence in DNA is TGTGCCAGCAGTTTCCCGCCCACAGGTCGAATCCAAGAGACCCAGTACTTC.